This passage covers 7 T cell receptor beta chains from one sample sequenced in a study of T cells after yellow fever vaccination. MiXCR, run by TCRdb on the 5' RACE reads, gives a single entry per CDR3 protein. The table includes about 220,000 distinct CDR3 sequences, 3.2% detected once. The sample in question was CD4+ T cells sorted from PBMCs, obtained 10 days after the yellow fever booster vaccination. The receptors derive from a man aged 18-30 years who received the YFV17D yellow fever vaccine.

The CDR3 DNA follows: TGTGCCAGTAGTAGGCGGACAGGGGGAGGTGGAGAGACCCAGTACTTC. Its protein product is CASSRRTGGGGETQYF. This sequence joins TRBV19 and TRBJ2-5, with 10 positions matching TRBD1. This CDR3 is built from 16 residues. The germline V gene has CDR1 LNHDA and CDR2 SQIVND (reference sequence). The trim removed 4 bases at V and 4 bases at J, leaving 9 bases unmatched.

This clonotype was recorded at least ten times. The CDR3 here is CSARPSGAYEQYV. Here the CDR3 DNA reads TGCAGTGCTAGACCTAGCGGGGCCTACGAGCAGTACGTC. The chain joins TRBV20-1 to TRBJ2-7, with 9 nucleotides matching TRBD2. The CDR3 spans 13 residues. In germline, CDR1 is DFQATT, CDR2 SNEGSKA (reference sequence). Trimming took 2 bases from V and 2 from J; bases not matched to a gene: 1.

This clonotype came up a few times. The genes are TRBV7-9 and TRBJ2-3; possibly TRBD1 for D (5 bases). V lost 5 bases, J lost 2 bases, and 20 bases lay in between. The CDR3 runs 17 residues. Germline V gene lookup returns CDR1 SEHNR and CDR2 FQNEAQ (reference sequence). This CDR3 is CASSTSPGRAFTDTQYF. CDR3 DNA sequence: TGTGCCAGCAGCACCTCCCCGGGCAGGGCCTTCACAGATACGCAGTATTTT.

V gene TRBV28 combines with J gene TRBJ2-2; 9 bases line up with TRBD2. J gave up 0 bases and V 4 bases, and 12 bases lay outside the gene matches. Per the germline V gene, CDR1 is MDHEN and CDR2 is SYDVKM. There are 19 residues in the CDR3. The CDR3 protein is CASSSSWRGGFTNTGELFF. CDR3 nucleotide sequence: TGTGCCAGCAGTTCCTCCTGGCGGGGGGGTTTCACGAACACCGGGGAGCTGTTTTTT.

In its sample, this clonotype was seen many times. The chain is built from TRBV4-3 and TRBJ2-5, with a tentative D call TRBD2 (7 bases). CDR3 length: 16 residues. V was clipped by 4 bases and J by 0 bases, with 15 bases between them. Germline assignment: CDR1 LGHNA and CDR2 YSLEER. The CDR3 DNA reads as TGCGCCAGCAGCCGAGACCGGGGGGCCCACCAAGAGACCCAGTACTTC. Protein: CASSRDRGAHQETQYF.

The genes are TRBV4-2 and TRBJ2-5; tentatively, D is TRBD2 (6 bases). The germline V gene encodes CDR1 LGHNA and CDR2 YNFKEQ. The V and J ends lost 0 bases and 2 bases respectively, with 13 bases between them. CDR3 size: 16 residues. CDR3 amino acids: CASSQDYAGQQETQYF. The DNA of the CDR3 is TGTGCCAGCAGCCAAGATTACGCGGGGCAACAAGAGACCCAGTACTTC.

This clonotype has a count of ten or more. This chain's CDR3 is CASIKQGGNIQYF. The CDR3 DNA follows: TGTGCCAGCATTAAACAGGGGGGGAACATTCAGTACTTC. The V call is TRBV6-1, the J call TRBJ2-4; D perhaps matches TRBD1 (8 bases). V was pared by 7 bases and J by 7 bases, with 14 bases between. Germline CDR1 and CDR2: MNHNS and SASEGT. CDR3 length: 13 residues.